This section outlines one T cell receptor beta chain sequence together with its context. The CDR3 is 15 residues long. Germline V gene sequence: CDR1 SGHDN, CDR2 FVKESK. Trimming pared 9 bases from V and 4 bases from J, leaving 19 bases between. The record originates from a study of blood T cell repertoires in COVID-19. The repertoire was sequenced with immunoSEQ multiplex PCR; TCRdb's copy has only in-frame clones and lacks some. The sample has a few hundred thousand clones, roughly 85% seen once; the top ten hold about 2.5%. Sequencing was done on a sample of PBMCs or T cells enriched from blood (not recorded which). This chain connects TRBV14 to TRBJ1-3; D perhaps matches TRBD1 (5 bases). This TCR was recovered from a woman between 50 and 59 years old who had recovered from COVID-19. In DNA, the CDR3 is TGTGCCAGTCGCGTCGGGGGATCAGCCGGAAACACCATATATTTT. Translated: CASRVGGSAGNTIYF.